The subject of this entry is one T cell receptor beta chain. Antigen specificity is unknown. An end of the junction differs from the germline gene, which may be a read error. In germline, CDR1 is SGHNT, CDR2 YYREEE (reference sequence). The CDR3 is made up of 15 amino acids. The data are from a study of breast tumors, draining lymph nodes, adjacent tissues. Points from the study as a whole: Data fit most tumor T cells coming from lymph node, expanding in tumor. Tumor TCR diversity was below lymph nodes but above nontumor tissue.

Samples came from axillary lymph nodes draining the breast cancer. TCRdb analysed the multiplex PCR reads with MiXCR anew, one entry per CDR3 protein. The table records about 150,000 distinct CDR3 sequences, around 22% of them present only once. The TCR sequence derives from a female donor with breast cancer. Some clones in this sample may be carry-over from other donors' samples. This chain links TRBV5-4 with TRBJ2-1; TRBD2 might be the D (5 bases). Input material: axillary lymph node tissue. For the CDR3, the DNA is TGTGCCAGCAGCTTGGACTCGGGGTACTACAATGGGCAGTTCTTC. Encoded protein: CASSLDSGYYNGQFF.